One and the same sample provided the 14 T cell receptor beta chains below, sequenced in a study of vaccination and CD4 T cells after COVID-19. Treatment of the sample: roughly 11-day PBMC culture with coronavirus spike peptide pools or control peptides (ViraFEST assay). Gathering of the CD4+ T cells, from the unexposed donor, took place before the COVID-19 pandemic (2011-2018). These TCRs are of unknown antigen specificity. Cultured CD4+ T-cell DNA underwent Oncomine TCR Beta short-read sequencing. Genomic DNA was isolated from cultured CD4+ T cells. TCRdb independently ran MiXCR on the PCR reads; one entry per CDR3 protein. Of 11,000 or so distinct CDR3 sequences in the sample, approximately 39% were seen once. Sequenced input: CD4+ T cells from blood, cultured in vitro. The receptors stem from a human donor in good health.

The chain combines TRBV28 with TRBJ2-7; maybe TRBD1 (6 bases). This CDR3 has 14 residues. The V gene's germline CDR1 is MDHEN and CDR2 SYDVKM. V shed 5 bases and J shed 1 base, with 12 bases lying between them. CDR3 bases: TGTGCCAGCAGTATCTGGACAGCTTCCTACGAGCAGTACTTC. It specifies CASSIWTASYEQYF.

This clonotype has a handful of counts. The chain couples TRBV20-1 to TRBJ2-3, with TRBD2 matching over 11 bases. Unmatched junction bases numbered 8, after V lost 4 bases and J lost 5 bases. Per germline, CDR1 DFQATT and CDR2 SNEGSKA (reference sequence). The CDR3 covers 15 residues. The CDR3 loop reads CSATGLAGGGDTQYF. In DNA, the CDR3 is TGCAGTGCTACTGGTCTAGCGGGAGGAGGAGATACGCAGTATTTT.

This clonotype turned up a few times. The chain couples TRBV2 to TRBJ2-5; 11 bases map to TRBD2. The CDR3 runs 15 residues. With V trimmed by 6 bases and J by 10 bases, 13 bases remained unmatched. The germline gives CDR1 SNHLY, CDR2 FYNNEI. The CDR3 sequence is CASRGGLAGFGDQYF. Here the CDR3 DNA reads TGTGCCAGCAGGGGAGGACTAGCGGGTTTCGGCGACCAGTACTTC. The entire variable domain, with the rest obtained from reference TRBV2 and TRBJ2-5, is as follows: EPEVTQTPSHQVTQMGQEVILRCVPISNHLYFYWYRQILGQKVEFLVSFYNNEISEKSEIFDDQFSVERPDGSNFTLKIRSTKLEDSAMYFCASRGGLAGFGDQYFGPGTRLLVL.

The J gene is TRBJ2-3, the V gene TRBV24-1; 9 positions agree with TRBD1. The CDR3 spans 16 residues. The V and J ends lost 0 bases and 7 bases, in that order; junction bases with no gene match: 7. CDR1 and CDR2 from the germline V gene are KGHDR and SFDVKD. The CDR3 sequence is CATSDLDGTGWHTQYF. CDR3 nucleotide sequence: TGTGCCACCAGTGATTTGGACGGGACAGGGTGGCATACGCAGTATTTT.

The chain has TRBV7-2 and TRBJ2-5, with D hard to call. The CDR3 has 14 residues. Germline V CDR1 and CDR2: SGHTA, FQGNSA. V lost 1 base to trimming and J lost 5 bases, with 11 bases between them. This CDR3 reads CASSLGPRRETQYF. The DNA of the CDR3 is TGTGCCAGCAGCTTAGGGCCCCGTAGGGAGACCCAGTACTTC.

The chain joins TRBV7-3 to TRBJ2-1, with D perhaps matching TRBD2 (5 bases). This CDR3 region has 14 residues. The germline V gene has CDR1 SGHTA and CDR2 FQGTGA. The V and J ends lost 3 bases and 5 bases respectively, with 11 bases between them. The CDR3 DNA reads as TGTGCCAGCAGCTTCCAAGGAGGTGACAATGAGCAGTTCTTC. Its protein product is CASSFQGGDNEQFF. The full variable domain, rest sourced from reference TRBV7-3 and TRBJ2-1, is GAGVSQTPSNKVTEKGKYVELRCDPISGHTALYWYRQSLGQGPEFLIYFQGTGAADDSGLPNDRFFAVRPEGSVSTLKIQRTERGDSAVYLCASSFQGGDNEQFFGPGTRLTVL.

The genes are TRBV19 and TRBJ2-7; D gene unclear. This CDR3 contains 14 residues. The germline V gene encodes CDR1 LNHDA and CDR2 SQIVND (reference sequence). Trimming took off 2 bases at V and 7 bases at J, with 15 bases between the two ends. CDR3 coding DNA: TGTGCCAGTAGTATAACCCTTGAATCGCGTGAGCAGTACTTC. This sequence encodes CASSITLESREQYF.

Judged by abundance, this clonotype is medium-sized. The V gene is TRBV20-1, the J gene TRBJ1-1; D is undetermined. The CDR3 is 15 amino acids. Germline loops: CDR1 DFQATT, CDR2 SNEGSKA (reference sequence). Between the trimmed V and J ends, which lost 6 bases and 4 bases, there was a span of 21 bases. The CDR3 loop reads CSAPLLQLTGTEAFF. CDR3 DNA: TGCAGTGCCCCCCTACTACAGTTAACCGGCACTGAAGCTTTCTTT.

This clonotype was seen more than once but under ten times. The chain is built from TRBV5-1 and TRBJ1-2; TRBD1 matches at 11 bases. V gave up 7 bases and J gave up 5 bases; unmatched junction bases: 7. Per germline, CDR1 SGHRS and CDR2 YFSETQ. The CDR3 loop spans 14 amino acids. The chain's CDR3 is CASSGQGARYGYTF. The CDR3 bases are TGCGCCAGCTCCGGACAGGGGGCGAGGTATGGCTACACCTTC.

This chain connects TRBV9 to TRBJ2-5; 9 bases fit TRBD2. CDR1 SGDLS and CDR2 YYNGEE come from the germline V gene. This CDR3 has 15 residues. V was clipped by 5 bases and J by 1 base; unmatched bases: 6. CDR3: CASSLTSGIQETQYF. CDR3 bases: TGTGCCAGCAGTCTGACTAGCGGTATCCAAGAGACCCAGTACTTC. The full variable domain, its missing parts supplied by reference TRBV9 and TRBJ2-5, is DSGVTQTPKHLITATGQRVTLRCSPRSGDLSVYWYQQSLDQGLQFLIQYYNGEERAKGNILERFSAQQFPDLHSELNLSSLELGDSALYFCASSLTSGIQETQYFGPGTRLLVL.

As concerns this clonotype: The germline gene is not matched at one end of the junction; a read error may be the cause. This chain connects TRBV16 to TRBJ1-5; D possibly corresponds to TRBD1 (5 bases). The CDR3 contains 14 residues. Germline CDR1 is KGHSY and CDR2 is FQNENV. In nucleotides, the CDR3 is TGTGCCAGCAGCCACAGACAGTTGGATCAGCCTCAGCATTTT. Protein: CASSHRQLDQPQHF.

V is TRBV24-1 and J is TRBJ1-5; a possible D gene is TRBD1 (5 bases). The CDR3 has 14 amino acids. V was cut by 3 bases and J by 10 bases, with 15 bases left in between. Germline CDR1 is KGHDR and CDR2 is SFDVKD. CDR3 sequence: CATSDRGVWFPQHF. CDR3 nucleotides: TGTGCCACCAGTGATAGGGGAGTTTGGTTCCCCCAGCATTTT.

The CDR3 DNA is TGTGCCAGCAGCTGGGGACAGGGAGTCGAGCAGTACTTC. Translating it yields CASSWGQGVEQYF. This chain links TRBV27 with TRBJ2-7, with 9 positions matching TRBD1. CDR1 and CDR2 (germline): MNHEY, SMNVEV (reference sequence). Trimming at V came to 6 bases and at J to 6 bases, leaving 6 bases not matched to a gene. The CDR3 spans 13 residues.

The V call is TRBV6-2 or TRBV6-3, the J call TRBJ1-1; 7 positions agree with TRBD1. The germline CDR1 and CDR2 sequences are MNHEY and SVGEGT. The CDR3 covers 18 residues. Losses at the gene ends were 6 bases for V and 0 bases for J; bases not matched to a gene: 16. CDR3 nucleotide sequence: TGTGCCAGCAGGAAAGTTTGGGACAGAAACCAAATGAACACTGAAGCTTTCTTT. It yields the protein CASRKVWDRNQMNTEAFF.